The 11 T cell receptor beta chains given below trace back to one sample, sequenced in a study of cytomegalovirus exposure and HLA in healthy donors (dated by TCRdb to the late 2010s). The library came from the immunoSEQ multiplex PCR assay. TCRdb holds this immuneACCESS table with in-frame rearrangements only. Some clones are missing; in checked studies, unresolved V genes explain under half, and the rest has no known cause. Present in this sample are fewer than 200,000 clones, roughly 86% of which were seen just once. The top ten clones comprise about 9.4% of the sample. The source material was PBMCs. These TCRs come from a young woman in good health and CMV-seropositive.

The chain couples TRBV18 to TRBJ2-3; 15 bases are a match to TRBD2. The CDR3 consists of 17 residues. CDR1 and CDR2 from the germline V gene are KGHSH and LQKENI. Unmatched junction bases numbered 7, after V lost 2 bases and J lost 7 bases. CDR3 bases: TGTGCCAGCTCACCAGGACTAGCGGGAGGGGCAAGGAATACGCAGTATTTT. Amino acids: CASSPGLAGGARNTQYF. The complete variable domain, with remaining parts taken from reference TRBV18 and TRBJ2-3, reads NAGVMQNPRHLVRRRGQEARLRCSPMKGHSHVYWYRQLPEEGLKFMVYLQKENIIDESGMPKERFSAEFPKEGPSILRIQQVVRGDSAAYFCASSPGLAGGARNTQYFGPGTRLTVL.

This clone appeared a few times. The rearrangement joins TRBV28 to TRBJ1-1, with a possible D match to TRBD1 (5 bases). V was pared by 7 bases and J by 0 bases, with 9 bases between. The germline gives CDR1 MDHEN, CDR2 SYDVKM. The CDR3 is made up of 13 amino acids. CDR3 sequence reads: CASITRVNTEAFF. CDR3 bases: TGTGCCAGCATCACCAGGGTGAACACTGAAGCTTTCTTT. The full variable domain, with the rest looked up from reference TRBV28 and TRBJ1-1, is DVKVTQSSRYLVKRTGEKVFLECVQDMDHENMFWYRQDPGLGLRLIYFSYDVKMKEKGDIPEGYSVSREKKERFSLILESASTNQTSMYLCASITRVNTEAFFGQGTRLTVV.

There are a few counts of this clone. The chain carries TRBV6-6 and TRBJ1-5, with unresolved D. Germline CDR1 and CDR2: MNHNY and SVGAGI (reference sequence). There are 13 residues in the CDR3. V lost 7 bases, J lost 3 bases, and 10 bases lay in between. This chain's CDR3 is CASTGWPNQPQHF. The CDR3 DNA reads as TGTGCCAGCACGGGGTGGCCCAATCAGCCCCAGCATTTT.

The gene calls are TRBV6-1 and TRBJ2-7; TRBD2 aligns across 8 bases. Losses at the gene ends were 3 bases for V and 3 bases for J; bases not matched to a gene: 10. The CDR3 extends over 16 amino acids. Germline loops: CDR1 MNHNS, CDR2 SASEGT. The CDR3 nucleotides read TGTGCCAGCAGTGACAAGCTAGCGGGCATCCTCTACGAGCAGTACTTC. Its translation is CASSDKLAGILYEQYF.

A single count supports this clone. This chain links TRBV19 with TRBJ2-7; 7 nucleotides line up with TRBD2. Germline assignment: CDR1 LNHDA and CDR2 SQIVND (reference sequence). CDR3 length: 14 residues. Losses at the gene ends were 4 bases for V and 0 bases for J; bases not matched to a gene: 3. CDR3 loop: CASSRGTISYEQYF. The CDR3 DNA sequence: TGTGCCAGTAGTAGGGGGACTATCTCCTACGAGCAGTACTTC.

CDR3 region: CASSLGPDSGSVDTQYF. DNA of the CDR3: TGCGCCAGCAGCCTTGGACCCGATAGCGGGAGTGTAGATACGCAGTATTTT. The V and J genes are TRBV5-1 and TRBJ2-3; 9 positions agree with TRBD2. V shed 4 bases, J shed 5 bases, and the junction held 14 bases outside the gene matches. Per germline, CDR1 SGHRS and CDR2 YFSETQ. The CDR3 extends over 17 amino acids.

This clone was detected only once. V and J are TRBV7-8 and TRBJ2-1, with TRBD2 identical over 7 bases. The V gene's germline CDR1 is SGHVS and CDR2 FQNEAQ. V gave up 4 bases and J gave up 6 bases; unmatched junction bases: 3. This CDR3 comprises 13 residues. Here the CDR3 reads CASSSGLVNEQFF. As DNA, the CDR3 is TGTGCCAGCAGCTCCGGACTAGTCAATGAGCAGTTCTTC.

Concerning this clone itself: At one boundary the junction diverges from the germline segment, which might be a read error. This chain connects TRBV7-3 to TRBJ2-7; 7 bases line up with TRBD1. Germline V CDR1 and CDR2: SGHTA, FQGTGA. The length of the CDR3 is 14 residues. The CDR3 loop is CASGFGDRDTEQYF. For the CDR3, the DNA is TGTGCCAGCGGCTTTGGTGACAGGGATACTGAGCAGTACTTC.

The rearrangement links TRBV29-1 to TRBJ2-7, with D possibly TRBD2 on 5 matching bases. CDR1 and CDR2 from the germline V gene are SQVTM and ANQGSEA. V lost 5 bases and J lost 3, with 14 bases in between. CDR3 length: 13 amino acids. This CDR3 is CSVTPVRGYEQYF. The CDR3 coding sequence is TGCAGCGTTACCCCGGTCCGGGGCTACGAGCAGTACTTC.

This clone was seen a few times. The V and J genes are TRBV28 and TRBJ1-4; possibly TRBD1 for D (5 bases). V gave up 10 bases and J gave up 10 bases, with 19 bases separating them. The CDR3 spans 13 residues. The germline V gene has CDR1 MDHEN and CDR2 SYDVKM. The CDR3 protein is CATRETVGVKLFF. DNA for the CDR3: TGTGCCACCCGTGAGACAGTAGGTGTAAAACTGTTTTTT.

The V gene is TRBV14, the J gene TRBJ2-4; no clear D gene. Trimming shortened V by 0 bases and J by 6 bases, and 9 bases separated the two germline ends. This CDR3 has 14 residues. Germline-derived CDR1 and CDR2 are SGHDN and FVKESK. The CDR3 sequence: CASSQDRSRNIQYF. The CDR3 bases are TGTGCCAGCAGCCAAGATAGGAGCAGAAACATTCAGTACTTC.